Below, one T cell receptor beta chain is given with its context. Its antigen remains unknown. The method was immunoSEQ multiplex PCR; TCRdb's version includes in-frame clones alone and lacks a portion of them. In the table there are about 14,000 clones, about 75% of which are singletons. The data stem from a study of tumor-infiltrating lymphocytes in localized non-small cell lung cancer. General study findings and limits: Technical variation could not be separated from intratumor heterogeneity here. Higher tumor T cell infiltration than in uninvolved lung was supported by TCRbeta sequencing.

The CDR3 runs 13 residues. CDR1 GTSNPN and CDR2 SVGIG come from the germline V gene (reference sequence). V lost 1 base to trimming and J lost 7 bases; unmatched junction nucleotides: 3. The specimen sequenced was lung tumor tissue. This chain links TRBV30 with TRBJ1-4; 7 positions match TRBD1. The source of this sequence is a human donor with non-small cell lung cancer. In DNA, the CDR3 is TGTGCCTGGAGTGAGGGACAGACTGAAAAACTGTTTTTT. Protein product: CAWSEGQTEKLFF. The full variable domain, its missing parts supplied by reference TRBV30 and TRBJ1-4, is SQTIHQWPATLVQPVGSPLSLECTVEGTSNPNLYWYRQAAGRGLQLLFYSVGIGQISSEVPQNLSASRPQDRQFILSSKKLLLSDSGFYLCAWSEGQTEKLFFGSGTQLSVL.